The present T cell receptor (beta chain) was sequenced within a study of molecular identifiers for immune sequencing clone quantification. TCRdb independently ran MiXCR on the PCR reads; one entry per CDR3 protein. This table has hundreds of thousands of distinct CDR3 sequences, 25% appearing once. This clonotype has more than one count but fewer than ten. CDR3 length: 12 residues. Germline-derived CDR1 and CDR2 are SGDLS and YYNGEE. With 6 bases removed from V and 10 bases from J, the gap between germline ends came to 11 bases. What was sequenced was naive CD8+ T cells from blood, with Jurkat cell RNA spiked in. Specified subset: FACS-sorted CD8+CD4-CCR7+CD45RA+ naive T cells. This TCR was sampled from a human donor in good health. Some libraries in this study had Jurkat cell RNA spiked in. The rearrangement joins TRBV9 to TRBJ1-6; D uncertain. CDR3 DNA sequence: TGTGCCAGCACGCACGATGGGTCACCCCTCCACTTT. It translates to CASTHDGSPLHF. Together with reference TRBV9 and TRBJ1-6, the CDR3 gives the full variable domain: DSGVTQTPKHLITATGQRVTLRCSPRSGDLSVYWYQQSLDQGLQFLIQYYNGEERAKGNILERFSAQQFPDLHSELNLSSLELGDSALYFCASTHDGSPLHFGNGTRLTVT.